These 21 T cell receptor beta chains came from one sample sequenced in a study of regulatory T cells in long-lasting Graves disease (dated by TCRdb to about 2021). Receptors were amplified or captured by multiplex PCR. TCRdb records Illumina HiSeq 4000 as the sequencer. TCR beta libraries were built with iRepertoire HTBI primers and Arm-PCR amplification of CDR3 regions. The public reads were quality trimmed at Q25 with fastp and then assembled into clones with MiXCR by TCRdb, keeping productive beta chains. For every CDR3 protein sequence, its rows merge into one entry that carries the most common genes and DNA. This sample gives 350,000 to 450,000 distinct CDR3 sequences in total; roughly 24% of them show up just once. The leading ten clones occupy approximately 27% of the sample. Read against the paper, the sample's time point label means: persistent/refractory GD, antithyroid drugs over 5 years with positive TRAb. RNA was extracted from PBMCs in TRIzol for both TCR sequencing and RNA sequencing.

Sequenced here: peripheral blood mononuclear cells (PBMCs), sampled when the disease was refractory, from a patient treated with antithyroid drugs. The receptor source for this set is a woman in her 40s with Graves disease. Donor details come from another sample of the same person, matched by shared clones.

A note on this clonotype: Compared with germline, one end of the junction differs, possibly owing to a read error. V is TRBV7-7 and J is TRBJ2-3; D is perhaps TRBD2 (6 bases). This CDR3 has 15 residues. Germline values: CDR1 SSHAT, CDR2 FNYEAQ (reference sequence). In DNA form, the CDR3 reads TGTGCTAGCAGCTTATGGGGAGGACCCCGCGATACGCAGTATTTT. Translating gives CASSLWGGPRDTQYF. The full variable domain, rest sourced from reference TRBV7-7 and TRBJ2-3, is GAGVSQSPRYKVTKRGQDVTLRCDPISSHATLYWYQQALGQGPEFLTYFNYEAQPDKSGLPSDRFSAERPEGSISTLTIQRTEQRDSAMYRCASSLWGGPRDTQYFGPGTRLTVL.

This clonotype has a handful of counts. CDR3 loop: CASSQRAPGETFNYGYTF. CDR3 in DNA: TGTGCCAGCAGCCAAAGAGCTCCCGGAGAGACCTTTAACTATGGCTACACCTTC. The V gene is TRBV14, the J gene TRBJ1-2; D ambiguous. The ends were cut back, 2 bases at V and 1 base at J, with 20 bases in the middle. Germline CDR1 is SGHDN and CDR2 is FVKESK. CDR3 length: 18 amino acids.

The table lists this clonotype with many counts. This chain joins TRBV6-5 and TRBJ2-5; the match to TRBD1 covers 7 bases. This CDR3 spans 16 amino acids. Germline loops: CDR1 MNHEY, CDR2 SVGAGI. J gave up 5 bases and V 1 base, and 10 bases lay outside the gene matches. The CDR3 coding sequence is TGTGCCAGCAGTTACTTGTACAGGGGTGGCGGGGAGACCCAGTACTTC. It codes for CASSYLYRGGGETQYF.

This clonotype was counted at least ten times. V and J are TRBV30 and TRBJ1-1; D gene ambiguous. CDR3 length: 12 residues. Trimming cost V 0 bases and J 6 bases, with 8 bases left between them. Looked up from germline, CDR1 is GTSNPN and CDR2 is SVGIG (reference sequence). CDR3 in amino acids: CAWSVLRPEAFF. The CDR3 nucleotides read TGTGCCTGGAGTGTCCTGAGGCCTGAAGCTTTCTTT. Full variable domain (rest looked up from reference TRBV30 and TRBJ1-1): SQTIHQWPATLVQPVGSPLSLECTVEGTSNPNLYWYRQAAGRGLQLLFYSVGIGQISSEVPQNLSASRPQDRQFILSSKKLLLSDSGFYLCAWSVLRPEAFFGQGTRLTVV.

V and J are TRBV20-1 and TRBJ1-2; the match to TRBD1 covers 8 bases. The CDR3 contains 13 residues. CDR1 is DFQATT and CDR2 is SNEGSKA in the germline V gene (reference sequence). The CDR3 bases are TGCACCAACCTCAGACAGGGGATCTATGGCTACACCTTC. The encoded protein is CTNLRQGIYGYTF.

This clonotype was seen ten or more times. The rearrangement joins TRBV20-1 to TRBJ2-5; no firm D call. Germline CDR1 is DFQATT and CDR2 is SNEGSKA (reference sequence). The CDR3 totals 13 residues. Trimming removed 3 bases from V and 0 bases from J, with 8 bases in between. CDR3 in amino acids: CSASGQDQETQYF. CDR3 DNA: TGCAGTGCTAGCGGCCAGGACCAAGAGACCCAGTACTTC.

The genes are TRBV24-1 and TRBJ2-5; no clear D. The CDR3 totals 13 residues. Germline loops: CDR1 KGHDR, CDR2 SFDVKD. The V gene lost 0 bases and the J gene lost 5 bases, with 6 bases spanning the gap. This CDR3 reads CATSDLLWETQYF. CDR3 nucleotides: TGTGCCACCAGTGATTTGCTCTGGGAGACCCAGTACTTC.

This clonotype was detected many times. The chain is built from TRBV7-2 and TRBJ1-1; D is unresolved. The ends were cut back, 1 base at V and 0 bases at J, with 18 bases in the middle. The length of the CDR3 is 18 residues. Germline CDR1 and CDR2: SGHTA and FQGNSA. In DNA, the CDR3 is TGTGCCAGCAGCTTAGGTCTAGGGAAAGTGGGTATGAACACTGAAGCTTTCTTT. It specifies CASSLGLGKVGMNTEAFF.

This clonotype was counted a few times. This chain connects TRBV7-3 to TRBJ2-3; D might be TRBD2 (6 bases). CDR1 is SGHTA and CDR2 is FQGTGA in the germline V gene. This CDR3 has 18 amino acids. The V and J ends lost 1 base and 2 bases respectively, with 19 bases between them. The CDR3 region is CASSLKPLGLPPTDTQYF. As DNA, the CDR3 is TGTGCCAGCAGCTTAAAACCCCTCGGACTACCCCCCACAGATACGCAGTATTTT.

The chain is built from TRBV7-8 and TRBJ1-2; 12 nucleotides align to TRBD1. The CDR3 contains 15 residues. Germline V lookup: CDR1 SGHVS, CDR2 FQNEAQ. V was pared by 2 bases and J by 8 bases, with 6 bases of the junction left unmatched. DNA of the CDR3: TGTGCCAGCAGCTTAACGGGACAGGGGGCAAGCGGCTACACCTTC. It specifies CASSLTGQGASGYTF.

This clonotype came up many times. The genes are TRBV6-1 and TRBJ1-5; D call uncertain. V was clipped by 6 bases and J by 6 bases, with 15 bases between them. The CDR3 totals 14 residues. The germline CDR1 and CDR2 sequences are MNHNS and SASEGT. CDR3 loop: CASRRASRGQPQHF. The CDR3 bases are TGTGCCAGCAGGAGGGCCTCCCGGGGTCAGCCCCAGCATTTT.

The chain has TRBV7-9 and TRBJ1-3; a weak D match, TRBD1 (5 bases). CDR1 SEHNR and CDR2 FQNEAQ come from the germline V gene (reference sequence). This CDR3 comprises 14 residues. Trimming left V 5 bases short and J 1 base short, with 9 bases between. The CDR3: CASSPRQSGNTIYF. The CDR3 bases are TGTGCCAGCAGCCCGCGACAGTCTGGAAACACCATATATTTT. Looking up the rest from reference TRBV7-9 and TRBJ1-3 gives the full variable domain: DTGVSQNPRHKITKRGQNVTFRCDPISEHNRLYWYRQTLGQGPEFLTYFQNEAQLEKSRLLSDRFSAERPKGSFSTLEIQRTEQGDSAMYLCASSPRQSGNTIYFGEGSWLTVV.

This clonotype was seen a handful of times. The J gene is TRBJ2-7, the V gene TRBV15, with D unclear. CDR1 and CDR2 from the germline V gene are LNHNV and YYDKDF (reference sequence). The V and J ends lost 4 bases and 0 bases respectively, with 10 bases between them. This CDR3 is built from 14 residues. CDR3 residues: CATSKMDVSYEQYF. CDR3 DNA: TGTGCCACCAGCAAAATGGACGTCTCCTACGAGCAGTACTTC.

This clonotype was observed at least ten times. The J gene is TRBJ1-1, the V gene TRBV10-3, with D uncertain. Between the trimmed V and J ends, which lost 6 bases and 1 base, there was a span of 12 bases. This CDR3 has 14 amino acids. Germline loops: CDR1 ENHRY, CDR2 SYGVKD. This chain's CDR3 is CAIRVIGSNTEAFF. The CDR3 DNA reads as TGTGCCATCAGGGTCATTGGATCGAACACTGAAGCTTTCTTT.

This clonotype occurred many times. The chain couples TRBV29-1 to TRBJ2-2; D unclear. The V gene's germline CDR1 is SQVTM and CDR2 ANQGSEA. This CDR3 is built from 15 residues. V was pared by 4 bases and J by 4 bases, with 16 bases between. The chain's CDR3 is CSVGRDTSSTGELFF. CDR3 nucleotide sequence: TGCAGCGTTGGGAGAGACACGTCAAGCACCGGGGAGCTGTTTTTT.

This clonotype was counted many times. The chain recombines TRBV2 with TRBJ2-7; D call uncertain. The CDR3 runs to 15 residues. From germline, CDR1 is SNHLY and CDR2 FYNNEI. The germline V and J ends were trimmed by 5 bases and 4 bases, with 18 bases remaining between them. The CDR3 protein is CASSPFGRDGYEQYF. In nucleotides, the CDR3 is TGTGCCAGCAGTCCTTTTGGTCGAGATGGGTACGAGCAGTACTTC.

The sample holds a few counts of this clonotype. The rearrangement links TRBV5-1 to TRBJ1-2; D is possibly TRBD1 (6 bases). V was pared by 3 bases and J by 4 bases, with 19 bases between. This CDR3 has 16 amino acids. Germline V gene sequence: CDR1 SGHRS, CDR2 YFSETQ. This CDR3 reads CASSSGTPVPVYGYTF. The CDR3 DNA reads TGCGCCAGCAGCTCGGGGACACCCGTCCCTGTCTATGGCTACACCTTC.

This clonotype was counted a single time. One junction end disagrees with the germline gene, perhaps due to a read error. The V call is TRBV7-9, the J call TRBJ2-4, with 7 bases fitting TRBD1. This CDR3 spans 15 amino acids. From germline, CDR1 is SEHNR and CDR2 FQNEAQ (reference sequence). The CDR3 spells CASSQDDRVGNTQYF. DNA of the CDR3: TGTGCCAGCAGCCAGGACGACAGGGTGGGCAACACTCAGTACTTC.

This clonotype has just a few counts. This rearrangement joins TRBV11-1 to TRBJ2-4; weak D call: TRBD2 (5 bases). Trimming shortened V by 0 bases and J by 9 bases, and 15 bases separated the two germline ends. The CDR3 totals 15 residues. Germline-derived CDR1 and CDR2 are SGHAT and FQDESV (reference sequence). CDR3 in amino acids: CASSLASSSGSIQYF. The CDR3 DNA sequence: TGTGCCAGCAGCTTAGCTAGCTCCTCGGGGAGCATTCAGTACTTC.

In this sample, this clonotype turned up a few times. The rearrangement joins TRBV6-4 to TRBJ1-1; D unresolved. The CDR3 sequence is 12 residues long. V was shortened by 2 bases and J by 7 bases, with 8 bases between the two germline ends. Per germline, CDR1 MRHNA and CDR2 SNTAGT. DNA for the CDR3: TGTGCCAGCAGTGACGGGATAGGTGAAGCTTTCTTT. This sequence encodes CASSDGIGEAFF.

In this sample, this clonotype turned up many times. The rearrangement uses TRBV20-1 and TRBJ1-6, with D uncertain. Trimming stripped 3 bases from V and 6 bases from J, with 18 bases between. Germline lookup yields CDR1 DFQATT and CDR2 SNEGSKA (reference sequence). CDR3 length: 16 amino acids. The CDR3 DNA is TGCAGTGCTAGTGGATCCGGTATGGATACTAATTCACCCCTCCACTTT. Encoded protein: CSASGSGMDTNSPLHF.